This T cell receptor (beta chain) was recovered during a study of identical twins. General study results and limits: Weaker excess twin sharing was seen among beta out-of-frame sequences.

Of note for this clonotype: Its antigen is undetermined.

The CDR3 loop spans 15 amino acids. After removal of 5 bases from V and 4 bases from J, the junction contained 9 bases not matched to a gene. Germline values: CDR1 SGHRS, CDR2 YFSETQ. TCRdb reprocessed the 5' RACE reads with MiXCR, giving one entry per CDR3 protein. The table shows 600,000 to 850,000 distinct CDR3 sequences, with roughly 18% occurring only once. These sequences were also reported in another study, on T cells expressing NK-cell markers.

The sequence came from a young woman in good health. The chain is built from TRBV5-1 and TRBJ2-3; 8 bases map to TRBD1. The sequenced sample consisted of PBMCs. The CDR3: CASRLTGAFSDTQYF. In nucleotides, the CDR3 is TGCGCCAGCAGGTTGACAGGGGCATTCTCAGATACGCAGTATTTT.